This TCR beta chain was recorded in a study of human T cells and chemical hapten exposure. Germline V gene sequence: CDR1 SGHDN, CDR2 FVKESK. Deletions cut 1 base from V and 7 bases from J, with 5 bases between. The CDR3 runs to 13 residues. The time point was: patch test 2, 6 weeks after DPC sensitization. The treatment denotes: therapeutic diphenylcyclopropenone sensitization with weekly scalp DPC. Findings and limits, study-wide: In the PT1 data, expanded TCR counts showed a positive correlation with patch test score. TCRs exceeding 1 in 1000 frequency stayed unchanged with DPC sensitization.

As to this clonotype: Its antigen is not identified.

One entry per CDR3 protein, called by TCRdb with MiXCR from the RACE reads. The sample lists about 94,000 distinct CDR3 sequences, 9.3% occurring once. The chain uses TRBV14 and TRBJ1-6; D not resolved. The clonotype comes from a middle-aged woman with alopecia areata. Some clones in this sample may be carry-over from other donors' samples. This material consisted of whole blood, taken in connection with sensitization to the hapten diphenylcyclopropenone (DPC). Here the CDR3 DNA reads TGTGCCAGCAGCCAAGCTCAGAATTCACCCCTCCACTTT. Translated, it gives CASSQAQNSPLHF.